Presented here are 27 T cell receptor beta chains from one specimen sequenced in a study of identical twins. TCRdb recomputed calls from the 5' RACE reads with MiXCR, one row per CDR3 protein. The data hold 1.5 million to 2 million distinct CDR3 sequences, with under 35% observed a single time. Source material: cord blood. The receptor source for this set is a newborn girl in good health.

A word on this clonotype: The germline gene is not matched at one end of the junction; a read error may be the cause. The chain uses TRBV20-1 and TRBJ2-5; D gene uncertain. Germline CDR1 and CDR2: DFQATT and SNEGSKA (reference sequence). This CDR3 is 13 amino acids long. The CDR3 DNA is TGCAGTGCTAGAGATCCGACAAAATACGAGCAGTCCTTC. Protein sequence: CSARDPTKYEQSF.

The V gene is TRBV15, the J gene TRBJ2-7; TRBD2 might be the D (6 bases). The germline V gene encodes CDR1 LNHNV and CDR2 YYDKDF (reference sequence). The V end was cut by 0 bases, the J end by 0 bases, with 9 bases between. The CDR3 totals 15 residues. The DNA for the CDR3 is TGTGCCACCAGCAGAGATGGGGGGAGCTCCTACGAGCAGTACTTC. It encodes CATSRDGGSSYEQYF. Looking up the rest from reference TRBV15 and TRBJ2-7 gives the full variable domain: DAMVIQNPRYQVTQFGKPVTLSCSQTLNHNVMYWYQQKSSQAPKLLFHYYDKDFNNEADTPDNFQSRRPNTSFCFLDIRSPGLGDTAMYLCATSRDGGSSYEQYFGPGTRLTVT.

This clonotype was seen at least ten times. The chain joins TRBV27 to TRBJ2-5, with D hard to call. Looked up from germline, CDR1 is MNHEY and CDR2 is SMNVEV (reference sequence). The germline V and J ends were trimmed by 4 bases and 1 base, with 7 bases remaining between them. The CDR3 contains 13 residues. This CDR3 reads CASSWRGQETQYF. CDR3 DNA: TGTGCCAGCAGTTGGAGAGGCCAAGAGACCCAGTACTTC.

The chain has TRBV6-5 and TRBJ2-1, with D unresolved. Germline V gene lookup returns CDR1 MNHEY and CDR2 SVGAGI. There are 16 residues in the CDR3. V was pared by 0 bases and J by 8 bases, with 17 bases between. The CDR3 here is CASSYSKRPIVYEQFF. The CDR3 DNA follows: TGTGCCAGCAGTTACTCGAAACGGCCGATCGTCTATGAGCAGTTCTTC.

CDR3 sequence: CAASSGVYNEQFF. The CDR3 DNA reads as TGTGCCGCCTCTAGCGGGGTCTACAATGAGCAGTTCTTC. The chain employs TRBV15 and TRBJ2-1, with 9 bases fitting TRBD2. The germline V gene encodes CDR1 LNHNV and CDR2 YYDKDF (reference sequence). CDR3 length: 13 residues. V lost 11 bases and J lost 3; bases outside the gene matches: 5.

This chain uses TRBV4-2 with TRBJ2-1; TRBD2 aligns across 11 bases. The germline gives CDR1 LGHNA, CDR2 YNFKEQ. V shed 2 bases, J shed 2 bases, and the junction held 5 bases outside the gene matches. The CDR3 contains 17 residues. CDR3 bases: TGTGCCAGCAGCCAATACCTAGCGGGGGGAGCCTACAATGAGCAGTTCTTC. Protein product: CASSQYLAGGAYNEQFF.

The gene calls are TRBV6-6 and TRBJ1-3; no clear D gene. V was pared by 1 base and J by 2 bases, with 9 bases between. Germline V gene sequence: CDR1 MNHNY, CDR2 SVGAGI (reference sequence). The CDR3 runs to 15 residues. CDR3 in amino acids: CASSYLESAGNTIYF. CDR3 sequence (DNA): TGTGCCAGCAGTTACTTAGAGTCTGCTGGAAACACCATATATTTT.

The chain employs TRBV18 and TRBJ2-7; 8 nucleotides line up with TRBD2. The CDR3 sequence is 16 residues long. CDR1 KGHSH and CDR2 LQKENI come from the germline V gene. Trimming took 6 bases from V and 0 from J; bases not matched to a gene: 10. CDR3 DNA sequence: TGTGCCAGCTCTCAGATAGCGGGGCTTAGCTCCTACGAGCAGTACTTC. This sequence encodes CASSQIAGLSSYEQYF.

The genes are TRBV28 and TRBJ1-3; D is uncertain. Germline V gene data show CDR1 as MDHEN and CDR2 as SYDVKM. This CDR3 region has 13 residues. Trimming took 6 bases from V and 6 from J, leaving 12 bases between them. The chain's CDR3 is CASRLQSANTIYF. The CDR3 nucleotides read TGTGCCAGCAGACTACAGAGCGCAAACACCATATATTTT. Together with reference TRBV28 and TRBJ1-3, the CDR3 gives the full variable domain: DVKVTQSSRYLVKRTGEKVFLECVQDMDHENMFWYRQDPGLGLRLIYFSYDVKMKEKGDIPEGYSVSREKKERFSLILESASTNQTSMYLCASRLQSANTIYFGEGSWLTVV.

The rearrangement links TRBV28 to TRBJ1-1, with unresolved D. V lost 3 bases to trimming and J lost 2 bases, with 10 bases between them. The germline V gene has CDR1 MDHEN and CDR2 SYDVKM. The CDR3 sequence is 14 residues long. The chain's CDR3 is CASSFIDINTEAFF. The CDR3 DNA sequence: TGTGCCAGCAGTTTTATAGACATTAACACTGAAGCTTTCTTT. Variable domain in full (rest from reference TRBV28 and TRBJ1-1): DVKVTQSSRYLVKRTGEKVFLECVQDMDHENMFWYRQDPGLGLRLIYFSYDVKMKEKGDIPEGYSVSREKKERFSLILESASTNQTSMYLCASSFIDINTEAFFGQGTRLTVV.

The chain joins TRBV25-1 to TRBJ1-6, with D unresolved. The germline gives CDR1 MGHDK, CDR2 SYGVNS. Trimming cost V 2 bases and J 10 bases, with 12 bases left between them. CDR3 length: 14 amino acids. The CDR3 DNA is TGTGCCAGCAGTGAAAACCCCCGGGGATCACCCCTCCACTTT. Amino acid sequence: CASSENPRGSPLHF. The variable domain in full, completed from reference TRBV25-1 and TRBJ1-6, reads EADIYQTPRYLVIGTGKKITLECSQTMGHDKMYWYQQDPGMELHLIHYSYGVNSTEKGDLSSESTVSRIRTEHFPLTLESARPSHTSQYLCASSENPRGSPLHFGNGTRLTVT.

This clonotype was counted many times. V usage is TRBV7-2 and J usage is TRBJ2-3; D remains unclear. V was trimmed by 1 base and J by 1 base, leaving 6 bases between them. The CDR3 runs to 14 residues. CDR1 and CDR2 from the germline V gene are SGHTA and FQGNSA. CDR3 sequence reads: CASSLGVRTDTQYF. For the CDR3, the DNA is TGTGCCAGCAGCTTAGGGGTTCGCACAGATACGCAGTATTTT.

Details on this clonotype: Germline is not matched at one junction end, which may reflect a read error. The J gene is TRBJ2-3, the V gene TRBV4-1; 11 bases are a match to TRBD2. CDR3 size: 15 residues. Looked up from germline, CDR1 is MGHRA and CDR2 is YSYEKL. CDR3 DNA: TGCGCCAGCGGCCAATTAGCGGGGGGGGCGGATACGCAGTATTTT. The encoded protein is CASGQLAGGADTQYF.

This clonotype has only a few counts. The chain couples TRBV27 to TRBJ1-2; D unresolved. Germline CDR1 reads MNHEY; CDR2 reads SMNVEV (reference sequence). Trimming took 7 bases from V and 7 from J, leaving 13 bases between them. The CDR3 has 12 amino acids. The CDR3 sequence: CASTSGWGGYTF. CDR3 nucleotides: TGTGCCAGCACCTCGGGGTGGGGTGGCTACACCTTC.

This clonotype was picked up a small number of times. The CDR3: CSASPADRDAYEQYF. The DNA for the CDR3 is TGCAGTGCTAGTCCCGCGGACAGGGACGCCTACGAGCAGTACTTC. The chain combines TRBV20-1 with TRBJ2-7; 8 positions match TRBD1. CDR3 size: 15 residues. J was trimmed by 2 bases and V by 3 bases; bases with no gene match: 9. CDR1 is DFQATT, CDR2 SNEGSKA, per germline (reference sequence).

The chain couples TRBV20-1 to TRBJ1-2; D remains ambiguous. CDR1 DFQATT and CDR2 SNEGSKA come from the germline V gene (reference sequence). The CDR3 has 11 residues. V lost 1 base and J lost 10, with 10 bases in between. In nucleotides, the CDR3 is TGCAGTGCTAGAGTTCCGGGTCTCTACACCTTC. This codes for CSARVPGLYTF.

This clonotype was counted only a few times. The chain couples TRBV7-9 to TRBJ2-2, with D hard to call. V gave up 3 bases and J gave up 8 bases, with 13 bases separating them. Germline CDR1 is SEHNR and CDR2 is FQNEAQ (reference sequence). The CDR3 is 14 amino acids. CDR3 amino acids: CASSFGRIEGELFF. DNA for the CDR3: TGTGCCAGCAGCTTTGGTCGTATTGAGGGGGAGCTGTTTTTT.

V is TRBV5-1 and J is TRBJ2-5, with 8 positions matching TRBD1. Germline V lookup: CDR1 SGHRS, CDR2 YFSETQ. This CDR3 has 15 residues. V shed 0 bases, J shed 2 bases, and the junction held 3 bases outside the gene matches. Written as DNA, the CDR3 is TGCGCCAGCAGCTTGGTCGGACAGGGACAAGAGACCCAGTACTTC. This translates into CASSLVGQGQETQYF.

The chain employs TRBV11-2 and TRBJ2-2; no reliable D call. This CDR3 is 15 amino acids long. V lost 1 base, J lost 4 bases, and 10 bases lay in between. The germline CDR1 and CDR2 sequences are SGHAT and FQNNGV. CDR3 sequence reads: CASSLGLEITGELFF. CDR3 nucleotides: TGTGCCAGCAGCTTAGGGCTCGAGATCACCGGGGAGCTGTTTTTT.

CDR3 nucleotides: TGTGCCAGCAGCTTAGGCCGGGACCCGGGTCGCAATGAGCAGTTCTTC. This encodes CASSLGRDPGRNEQFF. V usage is TRBV7-8 and J usage is TRBJ2-1; D possibly matches TRBD1 or TRBD2 (5 bases each). V lost 1 base to trimming and J lost 6 bases, with 16 bases between them. The CDR3 has 16 residues. Germline loops: CDR1 SGHVS, CDR2 FQNEAQ.

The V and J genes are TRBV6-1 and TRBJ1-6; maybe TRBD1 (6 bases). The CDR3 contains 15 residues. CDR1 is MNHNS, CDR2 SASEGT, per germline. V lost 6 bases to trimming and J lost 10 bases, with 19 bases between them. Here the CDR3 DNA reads TGTGCCAGCAGGACAGGTCGGGGCCCGGGCTCACCCCTCCACTTT. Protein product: CASRTGRGPGSPLHF.

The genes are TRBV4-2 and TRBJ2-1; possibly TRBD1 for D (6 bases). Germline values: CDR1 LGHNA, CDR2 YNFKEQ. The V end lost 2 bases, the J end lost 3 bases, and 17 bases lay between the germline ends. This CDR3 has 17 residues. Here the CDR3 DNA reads TGTGCCAGCAGCCAAAGATCGGGGTACAGGGTCTACAATGAGCAGTTCTTC. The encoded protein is CASSQRSGYRVYNEQFF.

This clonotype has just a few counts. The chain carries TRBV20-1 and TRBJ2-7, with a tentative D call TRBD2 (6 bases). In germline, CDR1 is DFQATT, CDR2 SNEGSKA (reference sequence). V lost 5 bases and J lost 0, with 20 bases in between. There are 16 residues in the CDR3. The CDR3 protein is CSAGKRRDSFSYEQYF. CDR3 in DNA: TGCAGTGCTGGGAAACGCCGGGACTCCTTCTCCTACGAGCAGTACTTC.

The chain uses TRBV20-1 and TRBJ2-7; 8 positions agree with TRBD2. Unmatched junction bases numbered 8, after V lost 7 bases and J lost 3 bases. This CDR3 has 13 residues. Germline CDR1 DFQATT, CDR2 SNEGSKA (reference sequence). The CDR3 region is CSGAGLGNYEQYF. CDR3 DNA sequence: TGCAGTGGGGCGGGACTAGGTAACTACGAGCAGTACTTC.

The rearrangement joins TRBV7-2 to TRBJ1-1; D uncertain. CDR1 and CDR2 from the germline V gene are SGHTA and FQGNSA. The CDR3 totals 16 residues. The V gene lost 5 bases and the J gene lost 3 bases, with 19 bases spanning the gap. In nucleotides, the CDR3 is TGTGCCAGCAGCCCTCAAAGGACGGTGCGTGACACTGAAGCTTTCTTT. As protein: CASSPQRTVRDTEAFF.

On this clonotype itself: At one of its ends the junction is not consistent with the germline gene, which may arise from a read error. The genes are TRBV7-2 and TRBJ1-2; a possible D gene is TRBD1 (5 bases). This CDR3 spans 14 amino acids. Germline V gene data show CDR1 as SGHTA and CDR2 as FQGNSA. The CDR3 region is CPSSFANRRLGYTF. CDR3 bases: TGTCCCAGCAGCTTTGCCAACAGGAGACTTGGCTACACCTTC.

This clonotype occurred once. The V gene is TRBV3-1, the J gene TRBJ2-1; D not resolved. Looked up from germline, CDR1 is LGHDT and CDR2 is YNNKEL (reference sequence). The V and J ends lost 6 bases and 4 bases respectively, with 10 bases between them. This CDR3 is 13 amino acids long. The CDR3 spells CASSSQKYNEQFF. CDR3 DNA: TGTGCCAGCAGTTCTCAGAAATACAATGAGCAGTTCTTC.